The 18 T cell receptor beta chains below come from one sample, sequenced in a study of cytomegalovirus exposure and HLA in healthy donors. Assay: immunoSEQ multiplex PCR; the TCRdb copy retains only in-frame clones and omits some. The sample has 110,000 to 150,000 clones; roughly 90% are singletons. Sequencing was performed on PBMCs. The receptors shown here come from a man aged 18 to 30 in good health and CMV-seronegative.

J is TRBJ1-1 and V is TRBV9; D is perhaps TRBD1 (5 bases). Trimming left V 6 bases short and J 1 base short, with 13 bases between. The CDR3 has 14 residues. Germline CDR1 reads SGDLS; CDR2 reads YYNGEE. CDR3 in DNA: TGTGCCAGCACCCGGGGGGGTCCGAACACTGAAGCTTTCTTT. It yields the protein CASTRGGPNTEAFF.

V is TRBV6-1 and J is TRBJ2-7; possible D gene TRBD2, 5 bases. Trimming left V 5 bases short and J 2 bases short, with 10 bases between. The CDR3 is made up of 13 amino acids. Germline loops: CDR1 MNHNS, CDR2 SASEGT. CDR3 nucleotides: TGTGCCAGCAGTCTCGGGGTCACCTACGAGCAGTACTTC. It translates to CASSLGVTYEQYF.

V gene TRBV11-3 combines with J gene TRBJ1-1, with TRBD1 matching over 8 bases. J gave up 5 bases and V 5 bases, and 7 bases lay outside the gene matches. The CDR3 runs to 14 residues. Germline V lookup: CDR1 SGHNT, CDR2 YENEEA. The CDR3 nucleotides are TGTGCCAGCAGCCCCGGGACAGGAGGGACTGAAGCTTTCTTT. Protein product: CASSPGTGGTEAFF.

The J gene is TRBJ2-3, the V gene TRBV27, with TRBD1 identical over 7 bases. The V gene's germline CDR1 is MNHEY and CDR2 SMNVEV (reference sequence). J was trimmed by 6 bases and V by 6 bases; bases with no gene match: 6. The CDR3 contains 13 residues. The CDR3 sequence is CASRRQGGDTQYF. The CDR3 DNA sequence: TGTGCCAGCAGGCGACAGGGTGGGGATACGCAGTATTTT.

The CDR3, as DNA: TGTGCCAGCAGTGAGGGGACACTCTACACCGGGGAGCTGTTTTTT. As protein: CASSEGTLYTGELFF. The chain combines TRBV2 with TRBJ2-2; D might be TRBD1 (6 bases). The CDR3 has 15 amino acids. The germline V gene encodes CDR1 SNHLY and CDR2 FYNNEI. V lost 3 bases, J lost 3 bases, and 11 bases lay in between.

This CDR3 reads CAWSQGGDTIYF. The CDR3 bases are TGTGCCTGGAGTCAAGGCGGGGACACCATATATTTT. This chain links TRBV30 with TRBJ1-3, with D hard to call. From germline, CDR1 is GTSNPN and CDR2 SVGIG (reference sequence). Deletions cut 2 bases from V and 8 bases from J, with 10 bases between. This CDR3 has 12 amino acids. Variable domain in full (rest from reference TRBV30 and TRBJ1-3): SQTIHQWPATLVQPVGSPLSLECTVEGTSNPNLYWYRQAAGRGLQLLFYSVGIGQISSEVPQNLSASRPQDRQFILSSKKLLLSDSGFYLCAWSQGGDTIYFGEGSWLTVV.

The chain has TRBV11-3 and TRBJ2-3; maybe TRBD1 (6 bases). Germline assignment: CDR1 SGHNT and CDR2 YENEEA. The CDR3 sequence is 16 residues long. With 0 bases removed from V and 0 bases from J, the gap between germline ends came to 10 bases. In DNA, the CDR3 is TGTGCCAGCAGCTTAGATCTCGGACAGAGCACAGATACGCAGTATTTT. It is translated as CASSLDLGQSTDTQYF.

CDR3: CASSYGQSSHEKLFF. CDR3 in DNA: TGTGCCAGCAGTTACGGGCAGTCAAGTCATGAAAAACTGTTTTTT. The chain is built from TRBV6-5 and TRBJ1-4; D remains unclear. The CDR3 spans 15 residues. Germline-derived CDR1 and CDR2 are MNHEY and SVGAGI. V lost 2 bases and J lost 6, with 13 bases in between.

The rearrangement links TRBV18 to TRBJ2-3, with D tentatively TRBD1 (6 bases). V was cut by 6 bases and J by 2 bases, with 18 bases left in between. CDR3 length: 16 residues. The germline V gene has CDR1 KGHSH and CDR2 LQKENI. CDR3 bases: TGTGCCAGCTCGACACAAGGACAGCTCCTCACAGATACGCAGTATTTT. Translating gives CASSTQGQLLTDTQYF. Filled out from reference TRBV18 and TRBJ2-3, the complete variable domain reads NAGVMQNPRHLVRRRGQEARLRCSPMKGHSHVYWYRQLPEEGLKFMVYLQKENIIDESGMPKERFSAEFPKEGPSILRIQQVVRGDSAAYFCASSTQGQLLTDTQYFGPGTRLTVL.

The chain recombines TRBV7-2 with TRBJ2-3, with D tentatively TRBD1 (5 bases). Germline CDR1 is SGHTA and CDR2 is FQGNSA. The CDR3 extends over 19 amino acids. The V and J ends lost 5 bases and 0 bases respectively, with 24 bases between them. CDR3 nucleotide sequence: TGTGCCAGCAGCCTCCAAGTGGGATGGGGCCTACTTAGCACAGATACGCAGTATTTT. Its translation: CASSLQVGWGLLSTDTQYF.

The chain has TRBV7-9 and TRBJ1-2; 10 positions match TRBD1. The CDR3 is 17 residues long. After removal of 1 base from V and 4 bases from J, the junction contained 9 bases not matched to a gene. Germline CDR1 reads SEHNR; CDR2 reads FQNEAQ (reference sequence). Written as DNA, the CDR3 is TGTGCCAGCAGCTTAGTTATCTTGGGACAGGGGATCTATGGCTACACCTTC. It yields the protein CASSLVILGQGIYGYTF.

The CDR3 nucleotides read TGCGCCAGCAGCCAAGATGATCCAGGTCGGGGTGAGCAGTTCTTC. It is translated as CASSQDDPGRGEQFF. The chain uses TRBV4-1 and TRBJ2-1; D is possibly TRBD2 (5 bases). Trimming removed 0 bases from V and 9 bases from J, with 15 bases in between. Germline values: CDR1 MGHRA, CDR2 YSYEKL. CDR3 size: 15 residues.

The rearrangement joins TRBV11-2 to TRBJ2-7, with 9 nucleotides matching TRBD1. CDR1 is SGHAT, CDR2 FQNNGV, per germline. The CDR3 loop spans 16 amino acids. The junction had 12 bases not matched to a gene; V was cut back by 5 bases and J by 4 bases. CDR3 bases: TGTGCCAGCAGCCGGGGACAGGGCGGGTATCCTTACGAGCAGTACTTC. It translates to CASSRGQGGYPYEQYF.

The chain is built from TRBV21-1 and TRBJ1-4; the D call TRBD1 from the table was never checked on the DNA. TRBV21-1 is a pseudogene. CDR3 length: 14 amino acids. CDR3 region: CASLKGATNEKLFF. CDR3 DNA: TGTGCCAGCCTGAAAGGGGCAACTAATGAAAAACTGTTTTTT.

In its sample, this clone was seen once. CDR3 sequence: CASSIGAEENIQYF. CDR3 DNA sequence: TGTGCCAGTAGTATTGGGGCCGAGGAAAACATTCAGTACTTC. The chain uses TRBV19 and TRBJ2-4; D perhaps matches TRBD1 (5 bases). The CDR3 has 14 residues. Germline values: CDR1 LNHDA, CDR2 SQIVND (reference sequence). The germline V and J ends were trimmed by 3 bases and 5 bases, with 11 bases remaining between them.

The rearrangement uses TRBV18 and TRBJ2-1; D is possibly TRBD2 (5 bases). Germline V gives CDR1 KGHSH, CDR2 LQKENI. V shed 1 base and J shed 10 bases, with 8 bases lying between them. The CDR3 is made up of 12 amino acids. The CDR3 DNA sequence: TGTGCCAGCTCACCACGGGAGCAGGAGCAGTTCTTC. It is translated as CASSPREQEQFF.

The V gene is TRBV10-1, the J gene TRBJ2-5; 11 nucleotides agree with TRBD2. Germline CDR1 reads WNHNN; CDR2 reads SYGVQD (reference sequence). Losses at the gene ends were 2 bases for V and 5 bases for J; bases not matched to a gene: 1. This CDR3 has 14 residues. CDR3 in DNA: TGCGCCAGCAGTGAGGCTAGCGGGAGGGAGACCCAGTACTTC. It translates to CASSEASGRETQYF.

The chain joins TRBV6-5 to TRBJ1-2; a weak D match, TRBD1 (6 bases). V dropped 4 bases and J dropped 7 bases, with 13 bases sitting between them. The CDR3 totals 13 residues. Germline loops: CDR1 MNHEY, CDR2 SVGAGI. The CDR3 DNA reads TGTGCCAGCAGTTTAACAGGGCCCGGTGGCTACACCTTC. As protein: CASSLTGPGGYTF.